The source of this TCR beta chain is a study of CD8 T cells in ankylosing spondylitis. The study, taken as a whole, reports: A TCR beta motif made of 7 to 9 highly homologous variants seemed typical of ankylosing spondylitis blood. Researchers reportedly found disease-linked clones significantly enriched in matched ankylosing spondylitis synovial fluid.

Quantitative 5'-RACE with molecular barcodes was used to make the TCR beta libraries. TCRdb redid the calling of the 5' RACE reads with MiXCR, one entry per CDR3 protein. Seen here are about 460,000 distinct CDR3 sequences, 5.3% observed once, and the top ten hold around 3.4%. This CDR3 is 12 amino acids long. CDR1 is SEHNR, CDR2 FQNEAQ, per germline (reference sequence). Trimming took 5 bases from V and 2 from J, leaving 5 bases between them. This clonotype was counted at least ten times. The antigen remains undetermined. This receptor was obtained from a male donor with ankylosing spondylitis. The chain has TRBV7-9 and TRBJ2-3, with unresolved D. The sample comprised blood, either unsorted or a sorted T cell fraction (not recorded which). The CDR3: CASSLHTDTQYF. The CDR3 bases are TGTGCCAGCAGCCTACACACAGATACGCAGTATTTT. The whole variable domain, remainder taken from reference TRBV7-9 and TRBJ2-3, is DTGVSQNPRHKITKRGQNVTFRCDPISEHNRLYWYRQTLGQGPEFLTYFQNEAQLEKSRLLSDRFSAERPKGSFSTLEIQRTEQGDSAMYLCASSLHTDTQYFGPGTRLTVL.